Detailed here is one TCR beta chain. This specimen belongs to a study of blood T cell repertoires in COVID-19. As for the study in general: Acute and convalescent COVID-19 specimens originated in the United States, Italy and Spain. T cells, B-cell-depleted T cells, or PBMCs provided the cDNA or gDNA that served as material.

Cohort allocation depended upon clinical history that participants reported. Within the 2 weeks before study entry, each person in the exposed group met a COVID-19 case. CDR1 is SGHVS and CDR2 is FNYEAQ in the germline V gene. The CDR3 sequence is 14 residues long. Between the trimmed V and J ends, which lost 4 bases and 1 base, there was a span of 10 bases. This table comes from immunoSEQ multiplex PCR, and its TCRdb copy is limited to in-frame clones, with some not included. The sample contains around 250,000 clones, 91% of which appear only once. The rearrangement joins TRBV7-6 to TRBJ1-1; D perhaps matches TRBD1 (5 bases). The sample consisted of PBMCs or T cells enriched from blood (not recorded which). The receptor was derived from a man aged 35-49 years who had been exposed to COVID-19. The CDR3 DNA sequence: TGTGCCAGCAGCTCCTACCAGGGGAACACTGAAGCTTTCTTT. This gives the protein CASSSYQGNTEAFF.